The count of the clone carrying this T cell receptor (beta chain) is one. The antigen is undetermined. The sample is drawn from a study of T-cell reconstitution after alpha-beta-depleted transplantation in children. Study results and limitations: Diversity and T-cell counts at one year after transplant derived mostly from new T cells. Several hundred graft clones that had expanded were reportedly the source of alpha-beta T cells about two months after transplant. From surviving recipient T cells and thymic progenitors came the high day-60 TCRbeta diversity observed in some patients.

Germline CDR1 reads KGHDR; CDR2 reads SFDVKD. V dropped 9 bases and J dropped 3 bases, with 15 bases sitting between them. This CDR3 spans 14 amino acids. Molecular barcoding with unique molecular identifiers was used for the TCRbeta library. Via MiXCR, TCRdb re-called the PCR reads, giving one row per CDR3 protein. Among about 900,000 distinct CDR3 sequences listed, about 29% were seen once. This clonotype originated in a boy under two years old who had a stem cell transplant for SCID, so the T cells may come from the graft donor. The specimen comprised PBMCs, mostly from graft donor cells, sampled 360 days after TCRalphabeta/CD19-depleted stem cell transplant. The genes are TRBV24-1 and TRBJ2-3; D possibly uses TRBD1 or TRBD2 (6 bases each). CDR3 amino acids: CATGGQGRTDTQYF. In DNA form, the CDR3 reads TGTGCCACCGGGGGGCAGGGTCGGACAGATACGCAGTATTTT.